The clone carrying this TCR beta chain was observed a few times. This entry belongs to a study of T-cell reconstitution after alpha-beta-depleted transplantation in children. The CDR3 is 17 residues long. Germline CDR1 is MNHEY and CDR2 is SVGEGT. With V trimmed by 0 bases and J by 6 bases, 8 bases remained unmatched. Unique molecular identifiers featured in how the TCRbeta library was prepared. TCRdb recomputed calls from the PCR reads with MiXCR, one row per CDR3 protein. The sample yields roughly 350,000 distinct CDR3 sequences, 10% to 13% seen once. The chain uses TRBV6-2 or TRBV6-3 and TRBJ2-7, with 13 nucleotides matching TRBD2. The specimen comprised PBMCs from the stem cell graft donor, sampled from the stem cell graft. The sequence was collected from a human donor who donated a stem cell graft to a child with acute lymphoblastic leukemia. CDR3 loop: CASSYSGLAGVYREQYF. CDR3 in DNA: TGTGCCAGCAGTTACTCCGGACTAGCGGGAGTATATCGCGAGCAGTACTTC.